This T cell receptor (beta chain) was identified during a study of chemoradiotherapy in HPV16-positive cancers. The wider study: Candidate HPV-specific clones and shared TCR motifs came from a couple of HPV16-positive patients.

Study-level results: Non-HPV-specific T cells did not expand in tumors during treatment, whereas candidate HPV-specific clones and E7-related motifs did. Only a couple of HPV16-positive patients supplied the functional HPV-specificity definition.

The germline V and J ends were trimmed by 2 bases and 2 bases, with 10 bases remaining between them. Germline values: CDR1 SGHNT, CDR2 YYREEE (reference sequence). The CDR3 length is 14 residues. Produced via immunoSEQ multiplex PCR; TCRdb's table is partial and in-frame only. The sample holds some 11,000 clones, 55% to 65% seen once. Note on this clone: Its antigen is undetermined.

The chain is built from TRBV5-4 and TRBJ2-5, with no clear D. This receptor was identified in a human donor with HPV-associated anogenital cancer. The sample here was taken from a patient who underwent chemoradiotherapy. The CDR3 bases are TGTGCCAGCAGCTTACGTGACGGACAAGAGACCCAGTACTTC. This sequence encodes CASSLRDGQETQYF.